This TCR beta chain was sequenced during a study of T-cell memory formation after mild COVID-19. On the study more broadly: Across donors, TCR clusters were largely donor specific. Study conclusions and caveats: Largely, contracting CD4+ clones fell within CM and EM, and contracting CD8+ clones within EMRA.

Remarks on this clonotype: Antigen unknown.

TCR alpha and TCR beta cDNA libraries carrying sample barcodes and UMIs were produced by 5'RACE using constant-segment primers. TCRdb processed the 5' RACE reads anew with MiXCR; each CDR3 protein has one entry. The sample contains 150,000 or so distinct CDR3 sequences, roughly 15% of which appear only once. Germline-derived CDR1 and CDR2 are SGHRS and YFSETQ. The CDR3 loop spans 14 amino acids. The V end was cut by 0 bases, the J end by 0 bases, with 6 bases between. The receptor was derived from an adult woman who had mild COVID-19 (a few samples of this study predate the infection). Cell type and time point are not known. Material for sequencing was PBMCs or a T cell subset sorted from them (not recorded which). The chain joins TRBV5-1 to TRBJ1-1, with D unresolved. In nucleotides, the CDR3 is TGCGCCAGCAGCTTGGCCAACGTGAACACTGAAGCTTTCTTT. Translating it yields CASSLANVNTEAFF.